Below are 22 T cell receptor beta chains sequenced from a single sample in a study of graft-versus-host responses after intestinal transplantation. Sequenced by immunoSEQ multiplex PCR; TCRdb stores in-frame clones only, minus some. The table records 25,000 to 30,000 clones, more than 75% of them present only once. Antigens for these TCRs are unknown. The sequences come from unstimulated CD4+ T cells sorted from spleen or lymph node cells, collected before intestinal transplant. All receptors derive from a human donor who received an intestinal transplant.

The rearrangement uses TRBV28 and TRBJ2-1; D not certain. Germline V lookup: CDR1 MDHEN, CDR2 SYDVKM. V was shortened by 10 bases and J by 3 bases, with 22 bases between the two germline ends. The CDR3 runs to 16 residues. The CDR3 protein is CATRPPLLTNYNEQFF. Written as DNA, the CDR3 is TGTGCCACCCGACCCCCCCTACTAACTAACTACAATGAGCAGTTCTTC.

The chain links TRBV30 to TRBJ2-5; maybe TRBD1 (6 bases). The DNA matches TRBJ2-7 better at its end, which makes the J call doubtful. This CDR3 is 16 amino acids long. Per germline, CDR1 GTSNPN and CDR2 SVGIG (reference sequence). CDR3 coding DNA: TGTGCCTGGAGTGTACGCCCAACAGGGATTTCCTACGAGCAGTACTTC. Translating gives CAWSVRPTGISYEQYF.

The V gene is TRBV19, the J gene TRBJ2-6; 9 nucleotides match TRBD1. Germline CDR1 is LNHDA and CDR2 is SQIVND (reference sequence). J lost 0 bases, V lost 7 bases, and 16 bases had no gene match. The CDR3 runs to 20 residues. CDR3 residues: CASTKTPPGQGLSGANVLTF. Written as DNA, the CDR3 is TGTGCCAGTACCAAAACGCCCCCGGGACAGGGCCTCTCTGGGGCCAACGTCCTGACTTTC. Combining the CDR3 with reference TRBV19 and TRBJ2-6 gives the whole variable domain DGGITQSPKYLFRKEGQNVTLSCEQNLNHDAMYWYRQDPGQGLRLIYYSQIVNDFQKGDIAEGYSVSREKKESFPLTVTSAQKNPTAFYLCASTKTPPGQGLSGANVLTFGAGSRLTVL.

V and J are TRBV7-9 and TRBJ1-3; D perhaps matches TRBD1 (6 bases). The CDR3 runs 17 residues. Per the germline V gene, CDR1 is SEHNR and CDR2 is FQNEAQ (reference sequence). V was clipped by 4 bases and J by 3 bases, with 19 bases between them. Here the CDR3 reads CASSSSGGGYFGNTIYF. CDR3 nucleotides: TGTGCCAGCAGCTCCAGCGGTGGGGGCTACTTTGGAAACACCATATATTTT.

The chain employs TRBV15 and TRBJ2-7, with 10 positions matching TRBD1. Per germline, CDR1 LNHNV and CDR2 YYDKDF (reference sequence). The CDR3 length is 14 residues. V lost 5 bases and J lost 2; bases outside the gene matches: 3. CDR3 in DNA: TGTGCCACCAGCCAAGGGACAGGGGCCTACGAGCAGTACTTC. Translating it yields CATSQGTGAYEQYF.

This clone was seen just once. The chain has TRBV5-6 and TRBJ2-1, with TRBD2 as a possible D gene (7 bases). Germline V lookup: CDR1 SGHDT, CDR2 YYEEEE. The CDR3 totals 16 residues. Trimming stripped 0 bases from V and 9 bases from J, with 19 bases between. CDR3 protein: CASSLVKGGGAVEQFF. CDR3 DNA: TGTGCCAGCAGCTTGGTTAAGGGCGGGGGCGCGGTTGAGCAGTTCTTC. The variable domain in full, completed from reference TRBV5-6 and TRBJ2-1, reads DAGVTQSPTHLIKTRGQQVTLRCSPKSGHDTVSWYQQALGQGPQFIFQYYEEEERQRGNFPDRFSGHQFPNYSSELNVNALLLGDSALYLCASSLVKGGGAVEQFFGPGTRLTVL.

This chain joins TRBV7-9 and TRBJ2-7; D unclear. With 5 bases removed from V and 4 bases from J, the gap between germline ends came to 18 bases. The CDR3 consists of 15 residues. Germline V gene lookup returns CDR1 SEHNR and CDR2 FQNEAQ (reference sequence). For the CDR3, the DNA is TGTGCCAGCAGCGCTCAGCCAGGACCCCCGTACGAGCAGTACTTC. Translated: CASSAQPGPPYEQYF.

The CDR3 protein is CASSRFGQGMANTGELFF. Here the CDR3 DNA reads TGTGCCAGCTCTCGCTTTGGACAGGGCATGGCGAACACCGGGGAGCTGTTTTTT. V gene TRBV18 combines with J gene TRBJ2-2; TRBD1 matches 8 bases. V was clipped by 6 bases and J by 0 bases; unmatched bases: 12. The germline CDR1 and CDR2 sequences are KGHSH and LQKENI. The CDR3 runs to 18 residues.

The V and J genes are TRBV11-2 and TRBJ2-4, with D possibly matching TRBD2 (6 bases). The CDR3 is made up of 15 amino acids. Germline loops: CDR1 SGHAT, CDR2 FQNNGV. The ends were cut back, 8 bases at V and 4 bases at J, with 18 bases in the middle. The CDR3 bases are TGTGCCAGCTCCGAGGACTACACAACTAAAAACATTCAGTACTTC. The encoded protein is CASSEDYTTKNIQYF.

The genes are TRBV27 and TRBJ2-3, with a tentative D call TRBD2 (6 bases). Trimming took 7 bases from V and 2 from J, leaving 16 bases between them. The CDR3 contains 15 residues. Germline V CDR1 and CDR2: MNHEY, SMNVEV (reference sequence). CDR3 sequence (DNA): TGTGCCAGCAACCCCGGGACTTACCCCACAGATACGCAGTATTTT. Translating it yields CASNPGTYPTDTQYF.

The chain links TRBV6-1 to TRBJ1-1; the D gene is possibly TRBD1 (5 bases). The CDR3 covers 13 residues. V was clipped by 6 bases and J by 7 bases, with 15 bases between them. Per germline, CDR1 MNHNS and CDR2 SASEGT. The CDR3 region has the DNA TGTGCCAGCAGCCCCGGGACGGCTTATGAAGCTTTCTTT. It specifies CASSPGTAYEAFF.

This clone appeared a few times. The junction departs from germline at one end; a sequencing error may be responsible. The CDR3 DNA sequence: TGTGCCCGCAGCGGAGGGGGGTTTCATACCGGGGAGCTGTTTTTT. It codes for CARSGGGFHTGELFF. The chain links TRBV9 to TRBJ2-2, with D perhaps being TRBD1 or TRBD2 (6 bases each). From germline, CDR1 is SGDLS and CDR2 YYNGEE. The CDR3 spans 15 residues.

This chain connects TRBV7-9 to TRBJ2-3; 11 bases line up with TRBD2. Germline V gene data show CDR1 as SEHNR and CDR2 as FQNEAQ (reference sequence). The V gene end was trimmed by 5 bases and the J gene end by 4 bases; junction bases not matched to a gene: 5. CDR3 length: 15 residues. DNA for the CDR3: TGTGCCAGCAGCCCCATAGCGGGAGGGGCAGATACGCAGTATTTT. Encoded protein: CASSPIAGGADTQYF.

The rearrangement uses TRBV4-1 and TRBJ2-4, with D unclear. V was shortened by 2 bases and J by 0 bases, with 11 bases between the two germline ends. The germline CDR1 and CDR2 sequences are MGHRA and YSYEKL. This CDR3 is 16 amino acids long. CDR3 sequence reads: CASSQRTFLAKNIQYF. Written as DNA, the CDR3 is TGCGCCAGCAGCCAAAGGACGTTTCTAGCCAAAAACATTCAGTACTTC.

The CDR3, as DNA: TGTGCCAGTAGTCCTAAAAGACTAGCGGGGGGCGCGGATACGCAGTATTTT. It is translated as CASSPKRLAGGADTQYF. The rearrangement joins TRBV19 to TRBJ2-3; 13 bases agree with TRBD2. Germline CDR1 and CDR2: LNHDA and SQIVND (reference sequence). The CDR3 totals 17 residues. The V gene end was trimmed by 5 bases and the J gene end by 6 bases; junction bases not matched to a gene: 11.

The chain is built from TRBV19 and TRBJ1-6, with no clear D. Germline loops: CDR1 LNHDA, CDR2 SQIVND (reference sequence). This CDR3 is 15 amino acids long. Trimming removed 5 bases at V and 3 bases at J, with 11 bases between. The CDR3 sequence is CASSPTVLYNSPLHF. In DNA, the CDR3 is TGTGCCAGTAGTCCTACAGTACTCTATAATTCACCCCTCCACTTT.

V and J are TRBV7-9 and TRBJ2-7, with 8 bases aligning to TRBD1. The V gene's germline CDR1 is SEHNR and CDR2 FQNEAQ (reference sequence). The CDR3 consists of 14 residues. V was pared by 5 bases and J by 2 bases, with 5 bases of the junction left unmatched. Here the CDR3 reads CASSRDRSAYEQYF. In DNA, the CDR3 is TGTGCCAGCAGCCGGGACAGGAGCGCCTACGAGCAGTACTTC.

CDR3 nucleotides: TGTGCCAGCAGCCGCCCGGGACGGTCCTCCTACGAGCAGTACTTC. The encoded protein is CASSRPGRSSYEQYF. The chain joins TRBV28 to TRBJ2-7, with D possibly called TRBD1 or TRBD2 (5 bases each). CDR3 length equals 15 residues. Trimming stripped 6 bases from V and 0 bases from J, with 15 bases between. The germline V gene encodes CDR1 MDHEN and CDR2 SYDVKM.

V gene TRBV5-1 combines with J gene TRBJ2-1, with 10 bases fitting TRBD2. The CDR3 is 14 amino acids. Per germline, CDR1 SGHRS and CDR2 YFSETQ. J gave up 6 bases and V 6 bases, and 6 bases lay outside the gene matches. In DNA, the CDR3 is TGCGCCAGCACTCCTAGCGGGGGACGCAATGAGCAGTTCTTC. Amino acids: CASTPSGGRNEQFF.

The chain is built from TRBV6-1 and TRBJ2-3; D is possibly TRBD2 (7 bases). With 2 bases removed from V and 1 base from J, the gap between germline ends came to 10 bases. The CDR3 consists of 15 residues. From germline, CDR1 is MNHNS and CDR2 SASEGT. The CDR3 sequence is CASSESGGRTDTQYF. CDR3 bases: TGTGCCAGCAGTGAATCCGGGGGGCGCACAGATACGCAGTATTTT.

The chain employs TRBV9 and TRBJ2-2; 13 nucleotides match TRBD2. The CDR3 sequence is 18 residues long. Germline loops: CDR1 SGDLS, CDR2 YYNGEE. J lost 2 bases, V lost 0 bases, and 4 bases had no gene match. The DNA for the CDR3 is TGTGCCAGCAGCGTAGTGGGACTAGCGGGATTAAACACCGGGGAGCTGTTTTTT. Encoded protein: CASSVVGLAGLNTGELFF.

This clone appeared a few times. The rearrangement links TRBV11-3 to TRBJ2-3, with D maybe TRBD2 (6 bases). V lost 2 bases and J 1 base, leaving 13 bases between the germline ends. The length of the CDR3 is 16 residues. Per the germline V gene, CDR1 is SGHNT and CDR2 is YENEEA. CDR3 residues: CASSLRSGGGTDTQYF. In DNA form, the CDR3 reads TGTGCCAGCAGCTTAAGGAGTGGCGGGGGCACAGATACGCAGTATTTT.